Following are 13 T cell receptor beta chains from one sample sequenced in a study of memory B cells and T cells in multiple sclerosis. Data came from immunoSEQ multiplex PCR; TCRdb stores just in-frame clones and leaves some out. The sample lists about 45,000 clones, over 75% seen once, with 1% to 1.3% in the top ten. No antigen has been assigned to these receptors. CFSE-dim autoproliferating and CFSE-high non-proliferating T cells from unstimulated culture were sequenced separately. Pooled replicate wells came from approximately 5x10^7 CFSE-labeled PBMCs cultured less than nine days without stimulus. Sequenced material: PBMCs from blood kept in culture. The receptors here all came from a human donor with multiple sclerosis.

The genes are TRBV10-3 and TRBJ2-7; 8 positions match TRBD1. The junction had 1 base not matched to a gene; V was cut back by 4 bases and J by 5 bases. There are 12 residues in the CDR3. The V gene's germline CDR1 is ENHRY and CDR2 SYGVKD. CDR3 region: CAISGTGNEQYF. The CDR3 DNA sequence: TGTGCCATCAGTGGGACAGGGAACGAGCAGTACTTC.

The rearrangement links TRBV9 to TRBJ2-7, with TRBD2 as a possible D gene (6 bases). Germline V lookup: CDR1 SGDLS, CDR2 YYNGEE. This CDR3 contains 15 residues. V lost 3 bases and J lost 2, with 15 bases in between. In DNA, the CDR3 is TGTGCCAGCAGCGAAACCGGGACTCCAGCCTACGAGCAGTACTTC. Residues: CASSETGTPAYEQYF.

This clone was observed a single time. This chain connects TRBV7-3 to TRBJ1-1; D might be TRBD1 (5 bases). CDR3 length: 14 amino acids. Trimming left V 2 bases short and J 4 bases short, with 11 bases between. Per germline, CDR1 SGHTA and CDR2 FQGTGA. The CDR3 is CASSLAGQGTEAFF. The CDR3 coding sequence is TGTGCCAGCAGCTTAGCAGGGCAAGGCACTGAAGCTTTCTTT. Together with reference TRBV7-3 and TRBJ1-1, the CDR3 gives the full variable domain: GAGVSQTPSNKVTEKGKYVELRCDPISGHTALYWYRQSLGQGPEFLIYFQGTGAADDSGLPNDRFFAVRPEGSVSTLKIQRTERGDSAVYLCASSLAGQGTEAFFGQGTRLTVV.

The chain carries TRBV7-9 and TRBJ1-2; D is uncertain. There are 14 residues in the CDR3. Germline assignment: CDR1 SEHNR and CDR2 FQNEAQ (reference sequence). Trimming stripped 1 base from V and 4 bases from J, with 10 bases between. CDR3 nucleotide sequence: TGTGCCAGCAGCTTAGATGCCTTCTTCTATGGCTACACCTTC. It codes for CASSLDAFFYGYTF.

J is TRBJ2-5 and V is TRBV10-3, with a weak D call TRBD1 (6 bases). The V gene's germline CDR1 is ENHRY and CDR2 SYGVKD. The CDR3 covers 13 residues. V was shortened by 1 base and J by 3 bases, with 6 bases between the two germline ends. CDR3 sequence (DNA): TGTGCCATCAGTGAGTACAGGGAAGAGACCCAGTACTTC. Translation gives CAISEYREETQYF.

This clone was found a few times. The chain combines TRBV14 with TRBJ2-7; TRBD1 is a possible D gene (6 bases). The CDR3 totals 13 residues. Per germline, CDR1 SGHDN and CDR2 FVKESK. The germline V and J ends were trimmed by 6 bases and 0 bases, with 9 bases remaining between them. The CDR3 sequence is CASSQGISYEQYF. CDR3 coding DNA: TGTGCCAGCAGTCAGGGGATCTCCTACGAGCAGTACTTC.

The chain has TRBV7-2 and TRBJ2-1, with TRBD2 matching over 8 bases. The CDR3 consists of 15 residues. CDR1 is SGHTA, CDR2 FQGNSA, per germline. Unmatched junction bases numbered 8, after V lost 5 bases and J lost 5 bases. The CDR3 DNA is TGTGCCAGCAGCACCACGGGGGGGCGGCACAATGAGCAGTTCTTC. Translation: CASSTTGGRHNEQFF.

The genes are TRBV6-5 and TRBJ1-4, with 12 bases lining up with TRBD1. Trimming cost V 7 bases and J 11 bases; bases outside gene matches: 11. Germline assignment: CDR1 MNHEY and CDR2 SVGAGI. The CDR3 sequence is 15 residues long. Here the CDR3 DNA reads TGTGCCAGCACTCAATCAGAGGGGACAGGGGGCAAACTGTTTTTT. Protein product: CASTQSEGTGGKLFF.

The V gene is TRBV7-2, the J gene TRBJ1-5; no clear D gene. The CDR3 sequence is 13 residues long. With 4 bases removed from V and 5 bases from J, the gap between germline ends came to 9 bases. CDR1 and CDR2 from the germline V gene are SGHTA and FQGNSA. CDR3 nucleotide sequence: TGTGCCAGCAGCTCCGCTTCAGATCAGCCCCAGCATTTT. The encoded protein is CASSSASDQPQHF.

The chain uses TRBV4-3 and TRBJ2-1, with 9 bases identical to TRBD2. The CDR3 extends over 16 amino acids. The V and J ends lost 0 bases and 2 bases, in that order; junction bases with no gene match: 2. Germline V CDR1 and CDR2: LGHNA, YSLEER. CDR3 sequence: CASSQEVAGAYNEQFF. CDR3 sequence (DNA): TGCGCCAGCAGCCAAGAGGTAGCGGGGGCCTACAATGAGCAGTTCTTC.

This clone showed up just a few times. The rearrangement uses TRBV5-6 and TRBJ1-1; tentative D call: TRBD1 (5 bases). There are 13 residues in the CDR3. Trimming took 2 bases from V and 11 from J, leaving 16 bases between them. The germline gives CDR1 SGHDT, CDR2 YYEEEE. This CDR3 is CASSLGAMKGAFF. Here the CDR3 DNA reads TGTGCCAGCAGCTTAGGAGCTATGAAGGGGGCTTTCTTT. Drawing the rest from reference TRBV5-6 and TRBJ1-1, the complete variable domain is DAGVTQSPTHLIKTRGQQVTLRCSPKSGHDTVSWYQQALGQGPQFIFQYYEEEERQRGNFPDRFSGHQFPNYSSELNVNALLLGDSALYLCASSLGAMKGAFFGQGTRLTVV.

The chain joins TRBV15 to TRBJ2-2; TRBD2 agrees at 8 bases. From germline, CDR1 is LNHNV and CDR2 YYDKDF (reference sequence). The junction had 5 bases not matched to a gene; V was cut back by 1 base and J by 7 bases. The CDR3 is 15 residues long. The CDR3 DNA reads TGTGCCACCAGCAGAGGAGCGGGGGCGGGCGGGGAGCTGTTTTTT. This translates into CATSRGAGAGGELFF.

The chain recombines TRBV5-1 with TRBJ2-5; 11 positions match TRBD2. The DNA matches TRBJ2-7 better at its end, which makes the J call doubtful. The V gene's germline CDR1 is SGHRS and CDR2 YFSETQ. The CDR3 spans 17 residues. DNA for the CDR3: TGCGCCTCCCGTCGTAGGGTAGCGGGGGGGAACTTATACGAGCAGTACTTC. Translation gives CASRRRVAGGNLYEQYF.